This TCR beta chain was obtained from a study of spatial heterogeneity in lung cancer. In the study overall: Across the raw uncorrected reads, a unique TCR and UMI combination was observed, on average, more than ten times.

General study findings and limits: How many expanded intratumoral alpha and beta TCRs were present tracked the tumor mutation count, which was a count of nonsynonymous mutations.

This CDR3 has 20 residues. Germline values: CDR1 MGHDK, CDR2 SYGVNS. V shed 6 bases, J shed 6 bases, and the junction held 19 bases outside the gene matches. In its sample, this clonotype ranks as medium-sized. Its matching antigen is unknown. Documented time point: sample taken at primary tumor resection. Unsorted whole RNA of tumor, nontumor lung or frozen PBMC was sequenced. A distinct unique molecular identifier was carried by each TCR cDNA molecule. TCRdb reprocessed the 5' RACE reads via MiXCR and lists one record per CDR3 protein. The sample shows over 2,000 distinct CDR3 sequences, more than 2% of them seen only once.

The input for sequencing was lung tumor tissue, taken at surgery. This TCR was sampled from a male donor with early-stage non-small cell lung cancer. The chain is built from TRBV25-1 and TRBJ2-2, with 13 bases fitting TRBD2. CDR3 sequence: CASRPETSGRFSLWAGELFF. CDR3 bases: TGTGCCAGCAGACCCGAGACTAGCGGGAGGTTTTCACTATGGGCCGGGGAGCTGTTTTTT.